This T cell receptor beta chain was recovered during a study of shared clonotypes between healthy human individuals. Study-level information: The study used three CD4 naive, three CD4 memory, two CD8 naive and one CD8 memory plate per donor. Study results and caveats: A reduction in generation probabilities was seen for non-shared clonotypes relative to those shared by all four donors.

With respect to this clone: Its cognate antigen is unknown.

The CDR3 is made up of 14 amino acids. CDR1 SGHRS and CDR2 YFSETQ come from the germline V gene. Trimming removed 5 bases at V and 2 bases at J, with 11 bases between. The method was immunoSEQ multiplex PCR; TCRdb's version includes in-frame clones alone and lacks a portion of them. The table shows 2 million to 3 million clones, with roughly 93% occurring only once. The genes are TRBV5-1 and TRBJ2-1, with D perhaps being TRBD1 or TRBD2 (5 bases each). Sequenced input: naive CD4+ T cells from PBMCs. Subset denoted: CD45RA+ positively selected. The sequence was obtained from a man aged 18 to 30 in good health. Some clones in this sample may be carry-over from other donors' samples. For the CDR3, the DNA is TGCGCCAGCAGGAGGGGAGACCCCTACAATGAGCAGTTCTTC. This sequence encodes CASRRGDPYNEQFF.